One sample yielded the 4 T cell receptor beta chains listed below, sequenced in a study of tumor-infiltrating lymphocytes in primary liver carcinoma. Using a constant-region primer together with ProtoScript II reverse transcriptase, TCR beta cDNA was made from roughly 520 ng of total RNA. Researchers made the TCR beta libraries by running three nested multiplex PCR rounds with slightly modified ARM-PCR. TRBV1-TRBV30 forward primers and a C-beta reverse primer were used in the first two PCR rounds, which each ran for approximately 9 cycles. One entry per CDR3 protein results from TCRdb running MiXCR on the multiplex PCR reads. The sample yields 85,000 to 100,000 distinct CDR3 sequences, approximately 72% seen once. Joint extraction of RNA and DNA used 20-30 mg of bulk tissue that was unsorted. Input material: tumor-adjacent normal liver tissue. The receptors derive from a middle-aged man with primary liver carcinoma and hepatitis B virus infection.

Remarks on this clonotype: Just one base apart from a much larger clone, this may be a read error. The chain recombines TRBV5-4 with TRBJ2-2; weak D call: TRBD2 (5 bases). Per the germline V gene, CDR1 is SGHNT and CDR2 is YYREEE (reference sequence). The CDR3 totals 15 residues. CDR3 protein: CASRRNDGNTGKLFF. The CDR3 DNA reads as TGTGCCAGCAGACGAAATGACGGGAACACCGGGAAGCTGTTTTTT.

Turning to this clonotype: The missing conserved phenylalanine or tryptophan at the end of this CDR3 makes a read error likely. The chain uses TRBV11-1 and TRBJ2-2, with D uncertain. Germline V gene lookup returns CDR1 SGHAT and CDR2 FQDESV (reference sequence). The CDR3 is 17 amino acids. DNA of the CDR3: TGTGCCAGCAGCTTAGCACCAGTGCTTTCGAATACCGGGGAGCTGTTTCTT. Its translation is CASSLAPVLSNTGELFL.

Worth noting for this clonotype: This may come from a read error, since a much larger clone is one base off. The chain uses TRBV5-4 and TRBJ2-1; 8 bases are shared with TRBD2. V trimming: 4 bases; J trimming: 4 bases; junction bases outside the gene matches: 7. The CDR3 has 15 amino acids. Germline CDR1 and CDR2: SGHNT and YYREEE (reference sequence). The CDR3 sequence: CASSPELAVYNEQFF. The CDR3 DNA sequence: TGTGCCAGCAGCCCCGAACTAGCGGTTTACAATGAGCAGTTCTTC. The variable domain in full, completed from reference TRBV5-4 and TRBJ2-1, reads ETGVTQSPTHLIKTRGQQVTLRCSSQSGHNTVSWYQQALGQGPQFIFQYYREEENGRGNFPPRFSGLQFPNYSSELNVNALELDDSALYLCASSPELAVYNEQFFGPGTRLTVL.

The CDR3 bases are TGTACTAGCAGCTCAGGACAGGGCGGCCACGAGCAGTACTTC. This translates into CTSSSGQGGHEQYF. V usage is TRBV11-2 and J usage is TRBJ2-7; TRBD1 aligns across 8 bases. The CDR3 is made up of 14 amino acids. Per germline, CDR1 SGHAT and CDR2 FQNNGV.